This T cell receptor (beta chain) was found in a study of tumor and adjacent non-tumor tissue in lung cancer. Turning to the study itself: There were approximately twelve adenocarcinoma, a couple of squamous cell carcinoma and 1 small cell lung cancer cases. The patients, 10 to 11 men and five or six women, were about 31 to 76 with stage I to III disease.

TCRbeta libraries were built with three rounds of nested PCR, modified from ARM-PCR. Each CDR3 protein gets one entry after TCRdb re-called the multiplex PCR reads with MiXCR. The sample gives around 80,000 distinct CDR3 sequences, less than 85% of which show up once; approximately 40% is in the top ten. This sample's RNA came from whole unsorted tissue. This non-tumor lung sample came from over 3 cm beyond the tumor edge. With V trimmed by 0 bases and J by 5 bases, 16 bases remained unmatched. The CDR3 runs 18 residues. Germline V gene sequence: CDR1 DFQATT, CDR2 SNEGSKA (reference sequence). Findings and caveats of the study: Significantly higher TCR diversity was found in tumor than normal lung. Shorter survival was associated with higher TCR diversity in tumors.

Points on this clonotype: What it recognizes is unknown.

The rearrangement uses TRBV20-1 and TRBJ2-1; 7 bases line up with TRBD2. Sequencing was done on a sample of distant non-tumor lung tissue. This TCR was recovered from a man between 70 and 80 years old with non-small cell lung cancer. The CDR3 sequence: CSARDESGGGSYHNEQFF. Written as DNA, the CDR3 is TGCAGTGCTAGAGATGAATCGGGAGGCGGGAGTTACCACAATGAGCAGTTCTTC.